A single sample is the source of the 10 T cell receptor beta chains below, sequenced in a study of blood T cell repertoires in COVID-19. Profiled with immunoSEQ multiplex PCR; TCRdb holds only in-frame clones, not every one. The repertoire holds 100,000 to 120,000 clones, approximately 90% seen once, with about 3.5% in the top ten. Sequencing was performed on peripheral blood. The receptors were gathered from a woman between 45 and 65 years old with acute or convalescent COVID-19.

The chain uses TRBV5-4 and TRBJ2-2, with unresolved D. CDR1 SGHNT and CDR2 YYREEE come from the germline V gene (reference sequence). The V and J ends lost 1 base and 1 base respectively, with 5 bases between them. The CDR3 runs 14 residues. The CDR3 here is CASSLTQNTGELFF. The CDR3 bases are TGTGCCAGCAGCTTGACACAGAACACCGGGGAGCTGTTTTTT.

J is TRBJ2-5 and V is TRBV6-1; 7 positions agree with TRBD1. The germline V gene encodes CDR1 MNHNS and CDR2 SASEGT. V lost 3 bases to trimming and J lost 9 bases; unmatched junction nucleotides: 7. The CDR3 contains 13 residues. The DNA for the CDR3 is TGTGCCAGCAGTGAGAACAAAGACAGGGCCCAGTACTTC. It is translated as CASSENKDRAQYF.

This sequence joins TRBV6-6 and TRBJ2-3; D possibly corresponds to TRBD2 (6 bases). Germline V CDR1 and CDR2: MNHNY, SVGAGI (reference sequence). The CDR3 is 16 amino acids. The V and J ends lost 6 bases and 3 bases respectively, with 19 bases between them. In DNA, the CDR3 is TGTGCCAGCAGCACCGTGGAGGGTTTATTTACAGATACGCAGTATTTT. Protein: CASSTVEGLFTDTQYF.

The V call is TRBV6-6, the J call TRBJ1-1; 8 nucleotides align to TRBD1. The germline V gene has CDR1 MNHNY and CDR2 SVGAGI (reference sequence). The V and J ends lost 6 bases and 4 bases, in that order; junction bases with no gene match: 4. This CDR3 has 13 amino acids. DNA of the CDR3: TGTGCCAGCAGCAGGGGGCAGGGCACTGAAGCTTTCTTT. Its protein product is CASSRGQGTEAFF.

The chain is built from TRBV28 and TRBJ2-2; TRBD1 is a possible D gene (5 bases). Deletions cut 2 bases from V and 2 bases from J, with 6 bases between. CDR3 size: 14 residues. Germline lookup yields CDR1 MDHEN and CDR2 SYDVKM. Written as DNA, the CDR3 is TGTGCCAGCAGTTTACAGGGAAACACCGGGGAGCTGTTTTTT. This gives the protein CASSLQGNTGELFF.

J is TRBJ2-3 and V is TRBV28; TRBD1 might be the D (6 bases). This CDR3 contains 15 residues. V was trimmed by 2 bases and J by 5 bases, leaving 14 bases between them. Germline values: CDR1 MDHEN, CDR2 SYDVKM. DNA of the CDR3: TGTGCCAGCAGTTTAAGTCCAGGGGTGGGAGATACGCAGTATTTT. Translation gives CASSLSPGVGDTQYF.

This clone has a single count. The chain employs TRBV7-2 and TRBJ2-6; the D gene is possibly TRBD1 (6 bases). Germline V CDR1 and CDR2: SGHTA, FQGNSA. The CDR3 extends over 16 amino acids. V gave up 5 bases and J gave up 0 bases, with 11 bases separating them. The CDR3 DNA follows: TGTGCCAGCAGCCCCGGGACACTCTCTGGGGCCAACGTCCTGACTTTC. Translating gives CASSPGTLSGANVLTF.

The V gene is TRBV12-3 or TRBV12-4, the J gene TRBJ2-2; D gene ambiguous. V was clipped by 7 bases and J by 8 bases, with 8 bases between them. This CDR3 has 11 residues. Here the CDR3 DNA reads TGTGCCAGCAACGGTGTGGGGGAGCTGTTTTTT. This translates into CASNGVGELFF.

The rearrangement links TRBV11-2 to TRBJ1-2; D gene unclear. The CDR3 contains 14 residues. Trimming took 0 bases from V and 1 from J, leaving 6 bases between them. CDR1 SGHAT and CDR2 FQNNGV come from the germline V gene. CDR3: CASSLDVSNYGYTF. In DNA, the CDR3 is TGTGCCAGCAGCTTAGACGTCAGTAACTATGGCTACACCTTC.

This clone was recorded once. The chain uses TRBV28 and TRBJ2-7; 7 positions match TRBD1. V dropped 5 bases and J dropped 0; count of bases not matched to a gene: 19. The germline V gene encodes CDR1 MDHEN and CDR2 SYDVKM. The CDR3 contains 19 residues. The chain's CDR3 is CASSPSRDRLGFSSYEQYF. As DNA, the CDR3 is TGTGCCAGCAGTCCCTCCCGGGACAGACTTGGATTTAGCTCCTACGAGCAGTACTTC.